The next 12 T cell receptor beta chains were all read from a single sample in a study of blood T cell repertoires in COVID-19. The data were produced by immunoSEQ multiplex PCR, yet TCRdb's version contains in-frame clones alone and is incomplete. Of 200,000 to 300,000 clones in the sample, nearly 90% are singletons; the top ten hold under 4%. The specimen sequenced was peripheral blood. All receptors come from a man younger than 35 with active or convalescent COVID-19.

The chain recombines TRBV28 with TRBJ2-7, with D possibly TRBD1 on 6 matching bases. The germline V gene has CDR1 MDHEN and CDR2 SYDVKM. V lost 5 bases, J lost 0 bases, and 14 bases lay in between. This CDR3 region has 15 residues. CDR3 DNA sequence: TGTGCCAGCAGTGAAACAGGGCCGTCCTCCTACGAGCAGTACTTC. This translates into CASSETGPSSYEQYF.

This clone was seen just once. The J gene is TRBJ1-5, the V gene TRBV6-5; D may be TRBD1 (6 bases). Trimming took off 3 bases at V and 7 bases at J, with 16 bases between the two ends. The germline V gene encodes CDR1 MNHEY and CDR2 SVGAGI. The CDR3 extends over 15 amino acids. CDR3 amino acids: CASSYSQGIGQPQHF. Here the CDR3 DNA reads TGTGCCAGCAGTTATTCACAGGGAATAGGACAGCCCCAGCATTTT.

The chain has TRBV19 and TRBJ1-2; D not resolved. The V and J ends lost 3 bases and 1 base respectively, with 6 bases between them. Germline V gene sequence: CDR1 LNHDA, CDR2 SQIVND (reference sequence). The CDR3 loop spans 13 amino acids. CDR3 bases: TGTGCCAGTAGTATCCAGGTTAACTATGGCTACACCTTC. Translated, it gives CASSIQVNYGYTF.

V gene TRBV10-2 combines with J gene TRBJ2-7, with 7 bases fitting TRBD1. This CDR3 comprises 14 residues. Per the germline V gene, CDR1 is WSHSY and CDR2 is SAAADI. V dropped 0 bases and J dropped 2; count of bases not matched to a gene: 1. This CDR3 is CASSESGQTYEQYF. CDR3 bases: TGCGCCAGCAGTGAGTCGGGACAGACCTACGAGCAGTACTTC.

The gene calls are TRBV9 and TRBJ1-1; 7 positions match TRBD1. V gave up 0 bases and J gave up 4 bases; unmatched junction bases: 12. The CDR3 consists of 17 residues. Germline CDR1 and CDR2: SGDLS and YYNGEE. CDR3 nucleotides: TGTGCCAGCAGCGTAGCTACCGATGGGACAGCATTCACTGAAGCTTTCTTT. The encoded protein is CASSVATDGTAFTEAFF.

The J gene is TRBJ2-7, the V gene TRBV4-3; 10 nucleotides align to TRBD2. J lost 2 bases, V lost 2 bases, and 6 bases had no gene match. The CDR3 is made up of 16 amino acids. Germline CDR1 is LGHNA and CDR2 is YSLEER. DNA for the CDR3: TGCGCCAGCAGCCAATCCCTAGCGGGAGTACCCTACGAGCAGTACTTC. Translated, it gives CASSQSLAGVPYEQYF.

The chain joins TRBV3-1 (or the pseudogene TRBV3-2) to TRBJ2-3; 15 nucleotides line up with TRBD2. The CDR3 extends over 17 amino acids. The germline V gene has CDR1 LGHDT and CDR2 YNNKEL (reference sequence). The V and J ends lost 3 bases and 4 bases, in that order; junction bases with no gene match: 5. This chain's CDR3 is CASSHGTSGGSPDTQYF. The CDR3, as DNA: TGTGCCAGCAGCCATGGGACTAGCGGGGGGAGTCCAGATACGCAGTATTTT.

This clone is a singleton in its sample. The gene calls are TRBV19 and TRBJ2-7; possible D gene TRBD2, 5 bases. Germline V gives CDR1 LNHDA, CDR2 SQIVND (reference sequence). Trimming shortened V by 4 bases and J by 7 bases, and 32 bases separated the two germline ends. The CDR3 is 19 residues long. The CDR3 here is CASSRSGLEIGWAPKEQYF. In DNA, the CDR3 is TGTGCCAGTAGTAGATCCGGACTTGAAATCGGATGGGCCCCTAAGGAGCAGTACTTC.

The CDR3, as DNA: TGTGCCAGCAGCGTAGATTCAGGCGCTAACTCTGGAAACACCATATATTTT. This gives the protein CASSVDSGANSGNTIYF. The rearrangement joins TRBV9 to TRBJ1-3; D uncertain. The CDR3 runs 17 residues. Trimming removed 0 bases at V and 0 bases at J, with 13 bases between. The germline CDR1 and CDR2 sequences are SGDLS and YYNGEE. Variable domain in full (rest from reference TRBV9 and TRBJ1-3): DSGVTQTPKHLITATGQRVTLRCSPRSGDLSVYWYQQSLDQGLQFLIQYYNGEERAKGNILERFSAQQFPDLHSELNLSSLELGDSALYFCASSVDSGANSGNTIYFGEGSWLTVV.

This chain links TRBV7-2 with TRBJ2-3; 11 bases are shared with TRBD1. The CDR3 length is 14 residues. V was clipped by 5 bases and J by 7 bases; unmatched bases: 5. In germline, CDR1 is SGHTA, CDR2 FQGNSA. The CDR3, as DNA: TGTGCCAGCAGCCCCGGGACAGGGGGTTATACGCAGTATTTT. Protein: CASSPGTGGYTQYF.

This chain joins TRBV12-3 or TRBV12-4 and TRBJ1-1; possible D gene TRBD1, 5 bases. The length of the CDR3 is 13 residues. The V and J ends lost 6 bases and 5 bases respectively, with 13 bases between them. The CDR3 DNA sequence: TGTGCCAGCAGAACTGACAGAGTAACTGAAGCTTTCTTT. It translates to CASRTDRVTEAFF.

The chain uses TRBV7-2 and TRBJ2-5; maybe TRBD1 (6 bases). The CDR3 extends over 13 amino acids. Germline V gene sequence: CDR1 SGHTA, CDR2 FQGNSA. V was trimmed by 4 bases and J by 2 bases, leaving 8 bases between them. CDR3 protein: CASSWTVQETQYF. The CDR3 nucleotides are TGTGCCAGCAGCTGGACAGTTCAAGAGACCCAGTACTTC.